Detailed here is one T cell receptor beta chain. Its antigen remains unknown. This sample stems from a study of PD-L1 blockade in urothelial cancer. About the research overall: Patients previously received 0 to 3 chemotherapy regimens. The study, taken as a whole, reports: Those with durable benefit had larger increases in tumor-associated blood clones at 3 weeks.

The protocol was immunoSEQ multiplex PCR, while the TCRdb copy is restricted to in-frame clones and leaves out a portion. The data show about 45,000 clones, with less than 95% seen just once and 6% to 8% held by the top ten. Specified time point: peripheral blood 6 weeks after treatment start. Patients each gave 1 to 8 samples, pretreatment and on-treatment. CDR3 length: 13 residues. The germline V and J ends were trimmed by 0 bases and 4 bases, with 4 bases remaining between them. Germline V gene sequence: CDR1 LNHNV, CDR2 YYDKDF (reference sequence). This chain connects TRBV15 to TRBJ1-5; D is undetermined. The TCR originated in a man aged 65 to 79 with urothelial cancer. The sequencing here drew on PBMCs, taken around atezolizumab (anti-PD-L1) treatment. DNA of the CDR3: TGTGCCACCAGCAGAGATTATAATCAGCCCCAGCATTTT. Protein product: CATSRDYNQPQHF. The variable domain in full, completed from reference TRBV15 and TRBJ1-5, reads DAMVIQNPRYQVTQFGKPVTLSCSQTLNHNVMYWYQQKSSQAPKLLFHYYDKDFNNEADTPDNFQSRRPNTSFCFLDIRSPGLGDTAMYLCATSRDYNQPQHFGDGTRLSIL.